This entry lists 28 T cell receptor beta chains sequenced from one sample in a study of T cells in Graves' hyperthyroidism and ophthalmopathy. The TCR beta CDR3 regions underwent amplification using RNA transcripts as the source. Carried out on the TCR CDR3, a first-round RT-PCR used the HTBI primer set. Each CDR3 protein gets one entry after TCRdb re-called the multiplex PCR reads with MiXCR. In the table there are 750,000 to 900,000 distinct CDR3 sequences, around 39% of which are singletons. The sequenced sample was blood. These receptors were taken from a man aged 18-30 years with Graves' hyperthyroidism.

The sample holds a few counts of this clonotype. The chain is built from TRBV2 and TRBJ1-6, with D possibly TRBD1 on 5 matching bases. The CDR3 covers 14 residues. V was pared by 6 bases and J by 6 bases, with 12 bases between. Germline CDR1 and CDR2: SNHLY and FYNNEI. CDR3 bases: TGTGCCAGCAGAAAGGAGGGGCTTAATTCACCCCTCCACTTT. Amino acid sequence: CASRKEGLNSPLHF.

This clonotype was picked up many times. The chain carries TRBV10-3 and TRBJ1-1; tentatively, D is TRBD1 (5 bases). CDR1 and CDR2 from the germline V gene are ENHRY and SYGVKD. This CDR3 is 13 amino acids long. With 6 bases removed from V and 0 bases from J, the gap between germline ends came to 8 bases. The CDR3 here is CAISDSMNTEAFF. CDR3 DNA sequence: TGTGCCATCAGCGACAGCATGAACACTGAAGCTTTCTTT.

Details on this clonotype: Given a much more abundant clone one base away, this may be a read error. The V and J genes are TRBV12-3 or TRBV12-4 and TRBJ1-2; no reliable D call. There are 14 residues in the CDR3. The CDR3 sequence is CASSLPGSNYGYSF. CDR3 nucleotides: TGTGCCAGCAGCCTACCGGGATCTAACTATGGCTACAGCTTC.

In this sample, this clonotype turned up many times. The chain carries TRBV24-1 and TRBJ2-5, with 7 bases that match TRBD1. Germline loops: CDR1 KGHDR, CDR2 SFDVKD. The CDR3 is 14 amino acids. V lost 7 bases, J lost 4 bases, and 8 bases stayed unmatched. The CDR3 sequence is CATSSTGSGETQYF. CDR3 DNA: TGTGCCACCAGCTCGACAGGGTCCGGAGAGACCCAGTACTTC.

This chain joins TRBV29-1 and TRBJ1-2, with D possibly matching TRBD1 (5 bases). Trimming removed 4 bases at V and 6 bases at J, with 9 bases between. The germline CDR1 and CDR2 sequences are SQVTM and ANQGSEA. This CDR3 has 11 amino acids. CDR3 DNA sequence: TGCAGCGTTGCGGGGGAGGATGGCTACACCTTC. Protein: CSVAGEDGYTF.

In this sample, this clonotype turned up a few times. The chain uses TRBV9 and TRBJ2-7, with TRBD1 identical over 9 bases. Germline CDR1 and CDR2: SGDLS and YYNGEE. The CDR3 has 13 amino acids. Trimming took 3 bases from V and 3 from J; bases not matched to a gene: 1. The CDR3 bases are TGTGCCAGCAGCGGGGACAGGGACTACGAGCAGTACTTC. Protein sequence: CASSGDRDYEQYF.

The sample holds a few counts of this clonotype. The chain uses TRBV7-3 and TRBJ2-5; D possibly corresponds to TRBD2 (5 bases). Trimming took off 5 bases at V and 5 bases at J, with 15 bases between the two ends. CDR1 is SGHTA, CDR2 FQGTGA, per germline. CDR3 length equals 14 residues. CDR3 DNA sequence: TGTGCCAGCAGCCCCACCCCTAGCTCGGAGACCCAGTACTTC. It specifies CASSPTPSSETQYF.

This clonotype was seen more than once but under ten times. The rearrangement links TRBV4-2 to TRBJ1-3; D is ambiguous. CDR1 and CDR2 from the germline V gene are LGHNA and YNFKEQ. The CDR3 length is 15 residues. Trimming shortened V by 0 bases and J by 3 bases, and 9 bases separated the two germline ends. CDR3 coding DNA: TGTGCCAGCAGCCAAGACTGGGGAGATGGAAACACCATATATTTT. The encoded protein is CASSQDWGDGNTIYF.

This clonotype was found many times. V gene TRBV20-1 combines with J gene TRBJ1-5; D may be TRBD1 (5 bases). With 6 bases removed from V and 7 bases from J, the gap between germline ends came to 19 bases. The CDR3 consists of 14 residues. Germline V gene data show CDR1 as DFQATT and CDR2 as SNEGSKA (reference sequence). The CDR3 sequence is CSAGRGRSGQPQHF. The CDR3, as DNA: TGCAGTGCCGGTAGGGGCAGGAGTGGCCAGCCCCAGCATTTT.

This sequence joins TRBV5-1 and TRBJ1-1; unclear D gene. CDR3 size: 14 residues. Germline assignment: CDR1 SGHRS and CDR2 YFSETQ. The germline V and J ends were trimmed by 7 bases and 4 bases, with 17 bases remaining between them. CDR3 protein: CASHLSEGGTEAFF. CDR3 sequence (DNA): TGCGCCAGCCACTTATCGGAAGGTGGCACTGAAGCTTTCTTT.

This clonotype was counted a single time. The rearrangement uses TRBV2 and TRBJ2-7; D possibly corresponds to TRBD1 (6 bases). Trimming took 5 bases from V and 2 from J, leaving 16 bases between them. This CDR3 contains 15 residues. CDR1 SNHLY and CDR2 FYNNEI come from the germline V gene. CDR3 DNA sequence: TGTGCCAGCAGTTTATACGGGACACGGGCCTACGAGCAGTACTTC. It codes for CASSLYGTRAYEQYF.

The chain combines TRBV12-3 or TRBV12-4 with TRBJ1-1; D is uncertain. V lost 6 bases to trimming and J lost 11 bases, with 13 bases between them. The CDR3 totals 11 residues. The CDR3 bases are TGTGCCAGCAGCCGGGCCTTGGCTGCTTTCTTT. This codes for CASSRALAAFF.

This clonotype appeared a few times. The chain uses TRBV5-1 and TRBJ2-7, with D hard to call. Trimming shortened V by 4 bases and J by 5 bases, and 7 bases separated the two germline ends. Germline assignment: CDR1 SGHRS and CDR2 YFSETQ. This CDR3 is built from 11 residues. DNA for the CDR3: TGCGCCAGCAGCGGTCCAAACGAGCAGTACTTC. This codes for CASSGPNEQYF.

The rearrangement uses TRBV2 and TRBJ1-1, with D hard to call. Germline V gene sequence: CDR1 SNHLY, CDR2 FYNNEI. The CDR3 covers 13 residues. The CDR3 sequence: CAREARRDTEAFF. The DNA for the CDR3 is TGTGCTAGAGAGGCCCGCCGTGACACTGAAGCTTTCTTT.

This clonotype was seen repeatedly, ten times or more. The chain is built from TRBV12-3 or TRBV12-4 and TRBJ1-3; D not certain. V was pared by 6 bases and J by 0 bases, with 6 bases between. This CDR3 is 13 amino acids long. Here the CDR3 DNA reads TGTGCCAGCAGCCGCGACTCTGGAAACACCATATATTTT. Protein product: CASSRDSGNTIYF.

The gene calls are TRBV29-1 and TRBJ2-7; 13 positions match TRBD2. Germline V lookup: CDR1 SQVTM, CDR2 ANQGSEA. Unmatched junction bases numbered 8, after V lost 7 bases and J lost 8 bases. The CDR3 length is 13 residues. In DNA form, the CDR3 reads TGCAGCGGCGGGACTAGCGGGACCCTCCAGCAGTACTTC. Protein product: CSGGTSGTLQQYF.

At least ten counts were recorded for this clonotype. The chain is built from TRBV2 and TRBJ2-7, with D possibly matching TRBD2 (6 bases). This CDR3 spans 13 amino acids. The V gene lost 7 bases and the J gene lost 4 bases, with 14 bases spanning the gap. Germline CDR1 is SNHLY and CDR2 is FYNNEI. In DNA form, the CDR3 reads TGTGCCAGCACTCCATTCAGCGGGTACGAGCAGTACTTC. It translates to CASTPFSGYEQYF.

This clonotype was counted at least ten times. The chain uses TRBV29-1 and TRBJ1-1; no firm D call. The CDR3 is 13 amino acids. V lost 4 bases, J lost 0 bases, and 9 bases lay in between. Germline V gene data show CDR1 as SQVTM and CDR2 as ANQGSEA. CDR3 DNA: TGCAGCGTTGGCGACACCTTGAACACTGAAGCTTTCTTT. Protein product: CSVGDTLNTEAFF.

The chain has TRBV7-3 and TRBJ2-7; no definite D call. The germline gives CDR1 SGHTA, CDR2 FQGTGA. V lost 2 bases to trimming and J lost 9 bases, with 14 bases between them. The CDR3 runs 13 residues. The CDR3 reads CASSLQSEGVQYF. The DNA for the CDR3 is TGTGCCAGCAGCTTACAATCTGAAGGCGTGCAGTACTTC.

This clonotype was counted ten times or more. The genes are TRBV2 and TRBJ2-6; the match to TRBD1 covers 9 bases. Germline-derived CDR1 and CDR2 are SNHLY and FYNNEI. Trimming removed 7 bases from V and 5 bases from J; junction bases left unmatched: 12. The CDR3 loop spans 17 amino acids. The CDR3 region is CASMTRDRVRRANVLTF. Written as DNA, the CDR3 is TGTGCCAGCATGACCCGGGACAGGGTTCGACGGGCCAACGTCCTGACTTTC.

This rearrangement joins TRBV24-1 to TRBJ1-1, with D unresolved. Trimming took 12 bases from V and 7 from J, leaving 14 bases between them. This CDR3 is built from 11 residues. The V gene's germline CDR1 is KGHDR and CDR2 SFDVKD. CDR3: CAPSDGIEAFF. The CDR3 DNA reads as TGTGCCCCGAGCGACGGGATTGAAGCTTTCTTT.

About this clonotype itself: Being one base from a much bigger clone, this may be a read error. CDR3 nucleotide sequence: TGCAGCGTTGGCAGGGAGGGAGAGGCCCAGTACTTC. As protein: CSVGREGEAQYF. The chain is built from TRBV29-1 and TRBJ2-5, with 7 bases identical to TRBD2. CDR1 SQVTM and CDR2 ANQGSEA come from the germline V gene. The CDR3 length is 12 residues.

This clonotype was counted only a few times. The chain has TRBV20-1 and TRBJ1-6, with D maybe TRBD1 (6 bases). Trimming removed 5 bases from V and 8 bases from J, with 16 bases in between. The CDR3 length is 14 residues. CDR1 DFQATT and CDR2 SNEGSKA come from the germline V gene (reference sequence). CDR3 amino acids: CSAPPWAGDSPLHF. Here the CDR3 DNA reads TGCAGTGCTCCGCCCTGGGCAGGGGATTCACCCCTCCACTTT.

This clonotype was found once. Written as DNA, the CDR3 is TGCAGCGTTGGACTAGCGGGGGCAAGGGGGGCCCAGTACTTC. The encoded protein is CSVGLAGARGAQYF. This chain uses TRBV29-1 with TRBJ2-5; 12 bases agree with TRBD2. Germline values: CDR1 SQVTM, CDR2 ANQGSEA. V lost 4 bases, J lost 9 bases, and 9 bases stayed unmatched. The CDR3 is made up of 14 amino acids.

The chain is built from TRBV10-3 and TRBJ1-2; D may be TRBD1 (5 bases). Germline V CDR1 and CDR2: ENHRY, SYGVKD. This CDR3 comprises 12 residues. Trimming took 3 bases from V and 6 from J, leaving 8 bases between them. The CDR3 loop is CAISDRVDGYTF. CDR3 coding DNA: TGTGCCATCAGTGACAGGGTGGATGGCTACACCTTC.

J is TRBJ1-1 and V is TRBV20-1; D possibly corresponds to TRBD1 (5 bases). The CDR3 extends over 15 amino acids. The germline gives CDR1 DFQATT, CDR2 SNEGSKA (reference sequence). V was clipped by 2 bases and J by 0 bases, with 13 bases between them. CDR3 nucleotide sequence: TGCAGTGCTAGATCCCCCGGGGGGGTGAACACTGAAGCTTTCTTT. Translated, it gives CSARSPGGVNTEAFF.

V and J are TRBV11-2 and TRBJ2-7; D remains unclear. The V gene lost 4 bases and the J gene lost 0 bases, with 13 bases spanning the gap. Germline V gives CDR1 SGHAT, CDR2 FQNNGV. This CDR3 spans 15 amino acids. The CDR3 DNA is TGTGCCAGCAGCTCCGGTCCACAGAGCTCCTACGAGCAGTACTTC. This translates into CASSSGPQSSYEQYF.

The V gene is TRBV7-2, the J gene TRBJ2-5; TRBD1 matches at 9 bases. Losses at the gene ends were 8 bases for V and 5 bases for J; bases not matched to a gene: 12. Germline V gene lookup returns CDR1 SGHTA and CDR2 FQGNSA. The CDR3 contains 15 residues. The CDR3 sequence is CASPPGTGLRETQYF. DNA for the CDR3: TGTGCCAGCCCCCCAGGGACAGGGTTGCGGGAGACCCAGTACTTC.